This T cell receptor (beta chain) was identified in a study of identical twins. With regard to this clonotype: Antigen unknown.

The CDR3 spans 15 residues. The V end lost 6 bases, the J end lost 6 bases, and 20 bases lay between the germline ends. CDR1 SEHNR and CDR2 FQNEAQ come from the germline V gene (reference sequence). General study points: Memory repertoires lacked the insertion deficit that abundant cord blood beta clonotypes showed. Researchers caution that invariant MAIT and iNKT cells could partly confound zero-insertion analyses.

TCRdb reprocessed the 5' RACE reads via MiXCR and lists one record per CDR3 protein. The sample records more than 400,000 distinct CDR3 sequences, roughly 15% being singletons. A further study also used this sample, focusing on yellow fever vaccine responses in identical twins. According to that study: After vaccination, twins' T cell response reportedly seemed partly convergent, partly personalized.

The chain combines TRBV7-9 with TRBJ1-2; D is undetermined. The sequence derives from a young woman in good health. The source material was CD4+ T cells sorted from blood. As DNA, the CDR3 is TGTGCCAGCAGAACGGGTAACCCGGGAGCCAATGGCTACACCTTC. This codes for CASRTGNPGANGYTF.